This TCR beta chain was observed in a study of identifying expanded T cells in peripheral blood. V lost 0 bases and J 1 base, leaving 7 bases between the germline ends. The CDR3 contains 14 residues. Germline CDR1 is SGDLS and CDR2 is YYNGEE. During the collection period, no donor immune events like infections were recorded. The study's findings and limits: Over two and four weeks, about 17 and 20 clones changed, versus around 1.2 between replicates. Across healthy donors, higher total template counts meant significantly greater approximately 2-week count variance.

Clones were sequenced by immunoSEQ multiplex PCR, and TCRdb holds only the in-frame ones, with some missing. The table records some 95,000 clones, about 86% of them present only once. Turning to this clone: Its target is unknown.

Sequenced sample: blood. The chain couples TRBV9 to TRBJ1-1, with D unresolved. This clonotype originated in a person aged 18 to 75 in good health. DNA of the CDR3: TGTGCCAGCAGCGTAGTTTTACAGAACACTGAAGCTTTCTTT. Its protein is CASSVVLQNTEAFF.